This TCR beta chain was found in a study of vaccination effects on CD4 cells after COVID-19 (dated by TCRdb to between 2020 and 2023). At the level of the whole study: In the ViraFEST assay, PBMC were stimulated with viral peptide pools, and antigen-specific CD4+ T cell clonotypes were then identified by expansion using TCR sequencing. SARS-CoV-2 spike-specific CD4+ TCR repertoires from before and after mRNA vaccination were compared in COVID-19 convalescent patients and in infection-naive vaccine recipients. Participants received two doses of either the BNT162b2 or the mRNA-1273 mRNA SARS-CoV-2 vaccine. Roughly 2 million PBMC per well were cultured in IMDM with approximately 5% human AB serum, about 9.4 IU/ml IL-2 and gentamicin, plus 10 ug/ml peptides. A total of over nine COVID-19 convalescent patients and several SARS-CoV-2-naive healthy vaccine recipients were included in the full study. Cultures from other donors in the study were sequenced with the Oncomine TCR Beta short-read assay on an Illumina iSeq 100. On the study overall, not on this receptor specifically: The study was limited by a small number of convalescent patients and lacked early post-infection timepoints. In healthy vaccine recipients, vaccine-induced clones were almost all SARS-CoV-2 mono-reactive, with only 1 of 255 being cross-reactive with common cold coronaviruses. Clones induced by infection and clones induced by vaccination both contracted markedly at late timepoints after vaccination, which fits with T cell responses waning over time.

In the germline V gene (reference sequence), CDR1 corresponds to SEHNR and CDR2 to FQNEAQ. Trimming accounts for 3 bases at V and 3 bases at J, while the number of junction bases matched to no gene is 6. The CDR3 covers 16 residues, taking in both the cysteine and the phenylalanine. The DNA shown is the 48-base CDR3, in frame from base 1. Library preparation used the immunoSEQ multiplex PCR assay. DNA from the CD4+ T cells that had been cultured and isolated underwent TCR beta CDR3 sequencing. From the authors' description of their analysis: The analysis removed non-productive TCR sequences, trimmed reads to the CDR3 region, and retained only CDR3s that were 7 or more amino acids long. The MANAFEST web app was used to pick out antigen-specific clonotypes by comparing their expansion in peptide wells with that in reference cultures. For clones to be considered positive, expansion at FDR<0.05 versus reference and all other wells, an odds ratio above 5, and a frequency above 0.1% in two replicate wells were required. A clonotype was defined as cross-reactive if the clonotype was significantly expanded both in SARS-CoV-2 spike wells and in at least one common cold coronavirus spike condition. CDR3 similarity was assessed by Levenshtein distance with the stringdist R package, and unrooted trees were built with ape in R 3.6.1. In TCRdb, the immuneACCESS table is reduced to in-frame sequences with V and J assigned. These tables do not hold every clone; where another copy was compared, an unresolved V gene accounts for under half, and the others remain unexplained. The V and J calls and clone size are taken from that table; D and trimming were inferred from the DNA. The table for this sample lists around 35,000 clones; approximately 67% of them were counted only once. 4% to 5% of the sample comes from the top ten.

After about 10 days of culture, CD4+ T cells were isolated with the EasySep CD4+ T cell isolation kit. None of the healthy vaccine recipients had a prior SARS-CoV-2 infection, which was confirmed by nucleocapsid antibody tests that came back negative both before and after vaccination. On days 3 and 7, half of the culture medium was replaced with fresh IL-2-containing medium. Unless otherwise noted, each peptide stimulation condition was cultured in triplicate wells. Using Ficoll-Paque Plus gradient centrifugation, PBMC were separated from whole blood and then either used fresh or cryopreserved at -140C. Genomic DNA was extracted from cultured CD4+ T cells with the QIAamp micro DNA kit. A word on this clone: Its antigen is not yet known. No base quality values were provided; no much bigger clone lies one nucleotide off.

The chain joins TRBV7-9 to TRBJ1-4; 8 of the junction bases match TRBD1. The sequencing used CD4+ T cells from PBMCs cultured without peptide, collected before COVID-19 vaccination. The receptor was derived from a human donor who received a COVID-19 vaccine. CDR3 sequence: CASSFGGGQANEKLFF. The base sequence is TGTGCCAGCAGCTTCGGTGGGGGACAGGCTAATGAAAAACTGTTTTTT.